The rows below give T cell receptor beta chains drawn from one sample of a study of regulatory T cells in long-lasting Graves disease. Each CDR3 protein gets one entry after TCRdb re-called the multiplex PCR reads with MiXCR. Of a few hundred thousand distinct CDR3 sequences listed, 15% to 20% were seen once; the top ten hold 11% to 15%. This sample was also put to use in a study of T cells in Graves' hyperthyroidism and ophthalmopathy.

Here the sequenced sample was peripheral blood mononuclear cells (PBMCs), taken at new diagnosis, from a patient treated with antithyroid drugs. Receptor source: a woman aged 25 to 39 with Graves disease. Both conserved end residues are part of each CDR3. A D gene is named only where the DNA matches it firmly. Size values are once, few and many counts, or a class for expanded clones, and some rows have none.

TRBJ2-4,many,TRBD2,TRBV12-3/TRBV12-4,CASSWGGTNIQYF,TGTGCCAGCAGCTGGGGGGGGACGAACATTCAGTACTTC
TRBJ2-5,many,TRBD1,TRBV7-2,CASSDRDRASETQYF,TGTGCCAGCAGTGACCGGGACAGGGCTTCAGAGACCCAGTACTTC
TRBJ2-1,many,.,TRBV29-1,CSVEDQYPLYEQFF,TGCAGCGTTGAAGATCAGTACCCGCTGTATGAGCAGTTCTTC
TRBJ2-2,.,.,TRBV4-2,CASSRQELVSGVGYDTGELFF,TGTGCCAGCAGCCGCCAAGAGCTAGTCTCGGGGGTGGGGTACGACACCGGGGAGCTGTTTTTT
TRBJ2-7,many,.,TRBV3-1,CASSGRTYSTYEQYF,TGTGCCAGCAGCGGACGGACTTACTCCACCTACGAGCAGTACTTC
TRBJ1-2,many,.,TRBV7-9,CASSLYHSGTNYGYTF,TGTGCCAGCAGCTTATACCACAGCGGAACCAACTATGGCTACACCTTC
TRBJ1-1,many,TRBD1,TRBV13,CASSLIKSGQGTEAFF,TGTGCCAGCAGCTTGATAAAGTCGGGACAGGGAACTGAAGCTTTCTTT
TRBJ1-4,many,.,TRBV25-1,CASSEFREKLFF,TGTGCCAGCAGTGAATTCAGGGAAAAACTGTTTTTT
TRBJ2-2,.,.,TRBV11-1,CASSLAINTGELFF,TGTGCCAGCAGCTTGGCCATAAACACCGGGGAGCTGTTTTTT
TRBJ2-1,.,.,TRBV5-1,CASSLVTGSYNEQFF,TGCGCCAGCAGCTTGGTGACGGGATCCTACAATGAGCAGTTCTTC
TRBJ2-3,.,.,TRBV28,CASSPIVTVDVADTQYF,TGTGCCAGCAGTCCAATCGTAACTGTGGATGTAGCGGATACGCAGTATTTT
TRBJ1-2,many,TRBD1,TRBV19,CASSIALTGKGDYGYTF,TGTGCCAGTAGTATAGCCTTGACAGGGAAAGGAGACTATGGCTACACCTTC
TRBJ2-7,many,.,TRBV10-3,CAISESMDGAYEQYF,TGTGCCATCAGTGAGTCGATGGACGGAGCCTACGAGCAGTACTTC
TRBJ2-3,many,.,TRBV29-1,CSVDISTDTQYF,TGCAGCGTTGACATTAGCACAGATACGCAGTATTTT
TRBJ1-2,many,.,TRBV10-2,CASSDKELGYGYTF,TGCGCCAGCAGTGATAAGGAGTTGGGCTATGGCTACACCTTC
TRBJ2-3,.,.,TRBV7-8,CASSTLWDVNTQYF,TGTGCCAGCAGCACCCTTTGGGACGTTAATACGCAGTATTTT
TRBJ2-5,many,.,TRBV11-2,CASSLRFSEGKETQYF,TGTGCCAGCAGCTTAAGGTTTTCAGAGGGTAAAGAGACCCAGTACTTC
TRBJ2-5,.,.,TRBV9,CASSVSAGARETQYF,TGTGCCAGCAGCGTATCGGCGGGGGCGCGAGAGACCCAGTACTTC
TRBJ1-1,.,TRBD1,TRBV7-2,CASSLGTGSATEAFF,TGTGCCAGCAGCTTAGGGACAGGGAGTGCGACTGAAGCTTTCTTT
TRBJ2-7,.,.,TRBV28,CASRRTWADEQYF,TGTGCCAGCAGACGGACCTGGGCAGACGAGCAGTACTTC
TRBJ2-7,many,.,TRBV7-9,CASSARAQSYEQYF,TGTGCCAGCAGTGCGAGGGCACAGAGCTACGAGCAGTACTTC
TRBJ2-3,many,.,TRBV3-1,CASSKGLGSGDTQYF,TGTGCCAGCAGCAAGGGACTTGGGTCTGGGGATACGCAGTATTTT
TRBJ2-7,many,TRBD1,TRBV20-1,CSARGRTGYEQYF,TGCAGTGCTAGGGGACGGACAGGCTACGAGCAGTACTTC
TRBJ1-1,many,.,TRBV5-5,CASSFVGSEAFF,TGTGCCAGCAGCTTCGTAGGGAGCGAAGCTTTCTTT
TRBJ2-5,.,.,TRBV5-1,CASSWAPQETQYF,TGCGCCAGCAGCTGGGCCCCCCAAGAGACCCAGTACTTC
TRBJ1-1,many,.,TRBV5-1,CASSLGGGGLDTEAFF,TGTGCCAGCAGCTTGGGAGGTGGCGGCCTAGACACTGAAGCTTTCTTT
TRBJ2-2,many,.,TRBV2,CASSETGAGGSTGELFF,TGTGCCAGCAGTGAGACGGGGGCAGGGGGTTCCACCGGGGAGCTGTTTTTT
TRBJ1-5,few,.,TRBV6-9,CASSSNREQPQHF,TGTGCCAGCAGTTCAAACAGGGAACAGCCCCAGCATTTT
TRBJ1-5,.,TRBD1,TRBV19,CASSQGTGNQPQHF,TGTGCCAGCAGCCAAGGGACAGGTAATCAGCCCCAGCATTTT
TRBJ2-7,many,TRBD1,TRBV7-9,CASSSLRGSYEQYF,TGTGCCAGCAGTTCCCTCAGGGGGTCCTACGAGCAGTACTTC